This passage covers 22 T cell receptor beta chains from one sample sequenced in a study of blood T cell repertoires in COVID-19. Only in-frame clones appear in the TCRdb table, and some are missing; sequencing was by immunoSEQ multiplex PCR. The table shows roughly 160,000 clones, with around 85% occurring only once. Sequencing was carried out using peripheral blood. The receptors shown here come from a man aged 55-75 years with acute or convalescent COVID-19.

This chain connects TRBV10-3 to TRBJ2-7, with TRBD1 identical over 12 bases. This CDR3 contains 16 residues. J lost 5 bases, V lost 2 bases, and 7 bases had no gene match. Germline V gene sequence: CDR1 ENHRY, CDR2 SYGVKD. The DNA for the CDR3 is TGTGCCATCAGTGAGGGGACAGGGGGCGGCTTGCACGAGCAGTACTTC. Translation: CAISEGTGGGLHEQYF.

This sequence joins TRBV7-3 and TRBJ2-7, with D perhaps TRBD2 (5 bases). The CDR3 has 13 amino acids. Per the germline V gene, CDR1 is SGHTA and CDR2 is FQGTGA. V dropped 5 bases and J dropped 6 bases, with 14 bases sitting between them. Here the CDR3 DNA reads TGTGCCAGCAGCCAGGAGAGGGCCTCCGAGCAGTACTTC. As protein: CASSQERASEQYF.

This clone occurred a few times. The chain couples TRBV7-3 to TRBJ2-7, with TRBD2 identical over 12 bases. The trim removed 5 bases at V and 4 bases at J, leaving 3 bases unmatched. The CDR3 has 14 residues. Germline lookup yields CDR1 SGHTA and CDR2 FQGTGA. The CDR3: CASSPLAGGYEQYF. CDR3 DNA sequence: TGTGCCAGCAGCCCACTAGCGGGAGGTTACGAGCAGTACTTC.

V gene TRBV6-1 combines with J gene TRBJ2-1; D possibly corresponds to TRBD2 (6 bases). In germline, CDR1 is MNHNS, CDR2 SASEGT. Trimming took 1 base from V and 6 from J, leaving 22 bases between them. This CDR3 comprises 18 residues. This CDR3 reads CASSEGLGAWGDPNEQFF. Written as DNA, the CDR3 is TGTGCCAGCAGTGAAGGTTTAGGGGCGTGGGGGGATCCCAATGAGCAGTTCTTC.

This chain joins TRBV3-1 (or the pseudogene TRBV3-2) and TRBJ2-1, with a tentative D call TRBD2 (6 bases). With 2 bases removed from V and 2 bases from J, the gap between germline ends came to 13 bases. CDR3 length: 16 residues. Germline loops: CDR1 LGHDT, CDR2 YNNKEL (reference sequence). The CDR3 loop reads CASSQYPGVAYNEQFF. The CDR3 nucleotides are TGTGCCAGCAGCCAATATCCGGGAGTAGCCTACAATGAGCAGTTCTTC.

The table lists this clone with a count of one. V gene TRBV21-1 combines with J gene TRBJ1-2; TRBD1 is the table's D call and was not checked against the DNA. TRBV21-1 constitutes a pseudogene. CDR3 length equals 15 residues. In DNA form, the CDR3 reads TGTGCCAGCAACCCACAACAGGTTATCCACTATGGCTACACCTTC. Encoded protein: CASNPQQVIHYGYTF.

The rearrangement links TRBV12-3 or TRBV12-4 to TRBJ2-5; tentatively, D is TRBD2 (5 bases). Deletions cut 3 bases from V and 2 bases from J, with 7 bases between. This CDR3 has 13 amino acids. CDR3 in amino acids: CASSFRGQETQYF. In DNA form, the CDR3 reads TGTGCCAGCAGTTTTCGAGGGCAAGAGACCCAGTACTTC.

The gene calls are TRBV18 and TRBJ1-4; perhaps TRBD1 as D (5 bases). In germline, CDR1 is KGHSH, CDR2 LQKENI. The CDR3 spans 14 residues. The ends were cut back, 3 bases at V and 8 bases at J, with 13 bases in the middle. CDR3 DNA: TGTGCCAGCTCACCGGAGGGGATTGGCGAAAAACTGTTTTTT. This codes for CASSPEGIGEKLFF.

This chain joins TRBV27 and TRBJ1-4; D not resolved. The germline V gene encodes CDR1 MNHEY and CDR2 SMNVEV (reference sequence). Trimming pared 0 bases from V and 8 bases from J, leaving 13 bases between. The CDR3 contains 15 residues. The CDR3 spells CASSLSPQSWEKLFF. CDR3 nucleotides: TGTGCCAGCAGTTTATCCCCACAGAGTTGGGAAAAACTGTTTTTT. Drawing the rest from reference TRBV27 and TRBJ1-4, the complete variable domain is EAQVTQNPRYLITVTGKKLTVTCSQNMNHEYMSWYRQDPGLGLRQIYYSMNVEVTDKGDVPEGYKVSRKEKRNFPLILESPSPNQTSLYFCASSLSPQSWEKLFFGSGTQLSVL.

The rearrangement links TRBV27 to TRBJ2-5; 11 bases are a match to TRBD2. Trimming took 5 bases from V and 2 from J; bases not matched to a gene: 10. Germline CDR1 and CDR2: MNHEY and SMNVEV (reference sequence). This CDR3 comprises 17 residues. Here the CDR3 reads CASSLQGLAGFQETQYF. The CDR3, as DNA: TGTGCCAGCAGTCTTCAAGGACTAGCGGGCTTTCAAGAGACCCAGTACTTC.

The genes are TRBV19 and TRBJ2-7; D is undetermined. CDR1 is LNHDA and CDR2 is SQIVND in the germline V gene (reference sequence). The V and J ends lost 0 bases and 2 bases respectively, with 8 bases between them. This CDR3 comprises 14 residues. The chain's CDR3 is CASSIDLQTYEQYF. In DNA form, the CDR3 reads TGTGCCAGTAGTATAGATTTACAGACCTACGAGCAGTACTTC.

The genes are TRBV7-3 and TRBJ2-7; TRBD1 matches 7 bases. V shed 5 bases, J shed 0 bases, and the junction held 4 bases outside the gene matches. The length of the CDR3 is 14 residues. Germline lookup yields CDR1 SGHTA and CDR2 FQGTGA. CDR3 sequence reads: CASSPGQISYEQYF. The CDR3 DNA reads as TGTGCCAGCAGCCCGGGACAGATCTCCTACGAGCAGTACTTC.

The rearrangement joins TRBV18 to TRBJ1-2; tentatively, D is TRBD1 (5 bases). V lost 3 bases and J 3 bases, leaving 11 bases between the germline ends. The germline CDR1 and CDR2 sequences are KGHSH and LQKENI. This CDR3 spans 14 amino acids. The CDR3 region is CASSPSPGDYGYTF. The DNA for the CDR3 is TGTGCCAGCTCACCCTCCCCGGGGGACTATGGCTACACCTTC.

For the CDR3, the DNA is TGTGCCTGGAGACTCTCGTCTGGGGCCAACGTCCTGACTTTC. Its translation: CAWRLSSGANVLTF. The chain carries TRBV30 and TRBJ2-6; D not certain. Per the germline V gene, CDR1 is GTSNPN and CDR2 is SVGIG (reference sequence). V lost 3 bases, J lost 1 base, and 7 bases lay in between. The CDR3 extends over 14 amino acids.

The rearrangement uses TRBV27 and TRBJ1-2; possibly TRBD1 for D (6 bases). The CDR3 sequence is 15 residues long. The germline V gene encodes CDR1 MNHEY and CDR2 SMNVEV (reference sequence). Deletions cut 3 bases from V and 8 bases from J, with 19 bases between. For the CDR3, the DNA is TGTGCCAGCAGTTTGGACGGACGGGAAGACAGGGGCTACACCTTC. Translating it yields CASSLDGREDRGYTF.

This clone was observed a handful of times. The V and J genes are TRBV28 and TRBJ2-1; 10 nucleotides align to TRBD2. The CDR3 has 15 residues. The germline CDR1 and CDR2 sequences are MDHEN and SYDVKM. Trimming removed 10 bases from V and 7 bases from J; junction bases left unmatched: 13. Here the CDR3 DNA reads TGTGCCACCCTAGGGGGGCTAGCGGGAGCTAATGAGCAGTTCTTC. Translating it yields CATLGGLAGANEQFF.

This chain connects TRBV9 to TRBJ2-4, with 7 bases aligning to TRBD2. The CDR3 contains 14 residues. With V trimmed by 4 bases and J by 6 bases, 7 bases remained unmatched. Germline V lookup: CDR1 SGDLS, CDR2 YYNGEE. CDR3 in amino acids: CASSQTPGGNIQYF. The CDR3 bases are TGTGCCAGCAGCCAAACCCCGGGGGGAAACATTCAGTACTTC.

The chain carries TRBV11-2 and TRBJ1-2, with a tentative D call TRBD1 (5 bases). Trimming cost V 1 base and J 4 bases, with 7 bases left between them. The CDR3 consists of 13 residues. Germline CDR1 is SGHAT and CDR2 is FQNNGV. Here the CDR3 reads CASSLGTSYGYTF. CDR3 nucleotides: TGTGCCAGCAGCTTAGGGACATCCTATGGCTACACCTTC.

The gene calls are TRBV21-1 and TRBJ1-5; the table's D gene call, TRBD1, was not cross checked with the DNA. TRBV21-1 is a known pseudogene. The CDR3 extends over 16 amino acids. CDR3 nucleotide sequence: TGTGCCAGCAGCCCCCAGGGAACCCGCAGCAATCAGCCCCAGCATTTT. Protein sequence: CASSPQGTRSNQPQHF.

The chain uses TRBV30 and TRBJ1-1; tentatively, D is TRBD1 (5 bases). The CDR3 has 14 residues. The V end lost 4 bases, the J end lost 0 bases, and 12 bases lay between the germline ends. Germline V lookup: CDR1 GTSNPN, CDR2 SVGIG (reference sequence). The CDR3 sequence: CAWTPKGLNTEAFF. CDR3 bases: TGTGCCTGGACCCCTAAGGGGCTGAACACTGAAGCTTTCTTT.

The chain links TRBV5-5 to TRBJ2-2, with D unresolved. In germline, CDR1 is SGHKS, CDR2 YYEKEE (reference sequence). The CDR3 has 14 residues. The V and J ends lost 4 bases and 4 bases respectively, with 11 bases between them. DNA for the CDR3: TGTGCCAGCAGCCTCGTACTTACCACCGGGGAGCTGTTTTTT. Protein product: CASSLVLTTGELFF.

This chain uses TRBV2 with TRBJ1-4; a weak D match, TRBD1 (5 bases). The V end lost 8 bases, the J end lost 8 bases, and 18 bases lay between the germline ends. The CDR3 sequence is 14 residues long. The germline V gene encodes CDR1 SNHLY and CDR2 FYNNEI. The CDR3 reads CASRPGWIGEKLFF. Written as DNA, the CDR3 is TGTGCCAGCCGCCCAGGGTGGATTGGGGAAAAACTGTTTTTT.